This T cell receptor (beta chain) came from a study of control samples from healthy donors and cancer patients. There are 12 residues in the CDR3. Germline V gene lookup returns CDR1 SNHLY and CDR2 FYNNEI. V dropped 4 bases and J dropped 1 base, with 4 bases sitting between them. Libraries were prepared by immunoSEQ multiplex PCR; TCRdb keeps only in-frame clonotypes and omits some of them. The sample lists approximately 110,000 clones, approximately 89% seen once, with 7.8% in the top ten. The chain couples TRBV2 to TRBJ1-2; the D is unclear. The sample consisted of blood. The TCR sequence derives from a woman under 30 in good health. CDR3 sequence: CASSVYNYGYTF. In nucleotides, the CDR3 is TGTGCCAGCAGTGTTTATAACTATGGCTACACCTTC.